The present T cell receptor (beta chain) was sequenced within a study of cytomegalovirus exposure and HLA in healthy donors. On the study more broadly: The Caucasian-associated ancestry cluster contained approximately 81% of the approximately 400 genotyped donors. Findings and limits, study-wide: Accounts indicate the classifier identified cytomegalovirus status with strong specificity and sensitivity. It was likely that a cluster of highly shared sequence variants was a sequencing artifact.

PCR amplification relied on 60 Vbeta primers (plus 13 Jbeta primers). In the study's own analysis: In a later analysis, of roughly 73 million unique beta chains, about 12 million appeared in at least two donors. Clones were sequenced by immunoSEQ multiplex PCR, and TCRdb holds only the in-frame ones, with some missing. That table supplies the V and J calls and clone size; D and trimming were determined from the DNA. Among 90,000 to 110,000 clones listed, roughly 70% were seen once. To note about this clone: Its cognate antigen is unknown.

V lost 7 bases to trimming and J lost 2 bases, with 15 bases between them. CDR1 is SNHLY, CDR2 FYNNEI, per germline. This CDR3 is built from 15 residues. This receptor was obtained from a man aged 35-49 years in good health and CMV-seronegative. The source material was PBMCs. The chain uses TRBV2 and TRBJ1-5; D is possibly TRBD1 (6 bases). CDR3: CASKITRQGNQPQHF. CDR3 DNA: TGTGCCAGCAAGATTACAAGACAGGGCAATCAGCCCCAGCATTTT. Variable domain in full (rest from reference TRBV2 and TRBJ1-5): EPEVTQTPSHQVTQMGQEVILRCVPISNHLYFYWYRQILGQKVEFLVSFYNNEISEKSEIFDDQFSVERPDGSNFTLKIRSTKLEDSAMYFCASKITRQGNQPQHFGDGTRLSIL.